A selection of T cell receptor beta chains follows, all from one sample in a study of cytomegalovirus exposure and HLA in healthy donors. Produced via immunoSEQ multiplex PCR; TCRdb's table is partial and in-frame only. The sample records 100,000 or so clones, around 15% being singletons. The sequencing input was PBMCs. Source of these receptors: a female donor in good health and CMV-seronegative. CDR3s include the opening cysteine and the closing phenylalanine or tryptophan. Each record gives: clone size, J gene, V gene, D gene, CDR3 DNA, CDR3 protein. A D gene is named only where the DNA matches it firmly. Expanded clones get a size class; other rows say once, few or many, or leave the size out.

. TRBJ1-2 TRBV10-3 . TGTGCCATCAGTGAGTTCACAGATAACTATGGCTACACCTTC CAISEFTDNYGYTF
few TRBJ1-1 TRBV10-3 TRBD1 TGTGCCAGTACCCAGGGGGCGAACACTGAAGCTTTCTTT CASTQGANTEAFF
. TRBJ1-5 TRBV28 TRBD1 TGTGCCAGCAGTTTATCAGGCAGGGGGTATGCCCTTAGCAATCAGCCCCAGCATTTT CASSLSGRGYALSNQPQHF
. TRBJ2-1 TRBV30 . TGTGCCTGGAGTGTACGACAGGGACTGGGGAATGAGCAGTTCTTC CAWSVRQGLGNEQFF
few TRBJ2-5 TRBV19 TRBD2 TGTGCCAGTAGTGCCCCCGGATGGGAGGGCCGGAAGACCCAGTACTTC CASSAPGWEGRKTQYF
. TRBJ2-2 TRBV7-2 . TGTGCCAGCAGCTTAAGGGGTGCGGCCCTGAACACCGGGGAGCTGTTTTTT CASSLRGAALNTGELFF
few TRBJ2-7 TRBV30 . TGTGCCTGGAGTGTACTGCGGGGGCCCTACGAGCAGTACTTC CAWSVLRGPYEQYF
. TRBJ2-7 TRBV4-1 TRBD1 TGCGCCAGCAGCCTGTCGACAGGGAGAGCCTACGAGCAGTACTTC CASSLSTGRAYEQYF
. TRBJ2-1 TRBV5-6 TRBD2 TGTGCCAGCAGCTTGGCTCTAGCGGGGTCGTACAATGAGCAGTTCTTC CASSLALAGSYNEQFF
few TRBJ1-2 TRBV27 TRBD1 TGTGCCAGCAGCAACGACAGGGGGAACTATGGCTACACCTTC CASSNDRGNYGYTF
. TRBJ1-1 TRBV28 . TGTGCCAGCAGTTTATCCCGTGGAGGGGACACTGAAGCTTTCTTT CASSLSRGGDTEAFF
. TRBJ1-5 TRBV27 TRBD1 TGTGCCAGCAGCCTAAGACAGGGGGTCAATCAGCCCCAGCATTTT CASSLRQGVNQPQHF
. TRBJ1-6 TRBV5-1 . TGCGCCAGCAGCTTCTCTCCAGGGAATTCACCCCTCCACTTT CASSFSPGNSPLHF
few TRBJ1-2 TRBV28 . TGTGCCAGCAGGGGTCGGAGTTATGGCTACACCTTC CASRGRSYGYTF
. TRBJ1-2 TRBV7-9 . TGTGCCAGCAGCGTATCCTGGCGGGAGAGTGGCTACACCTTC CASSVSWRESGYTF
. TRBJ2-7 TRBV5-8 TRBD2 TGTGCCAGCAGCCGGAGTAGCGGGAGGGCCTACGAGCAGTACTTC CASSRSSGRAYEQYF
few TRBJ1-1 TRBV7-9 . TGTGCCAGCAGCTTACTGGGGACACCTACTGAAGCTTTCTTT CASSLLGTPTEAFF
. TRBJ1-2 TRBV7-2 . TGTGCCAGCAGCTTAGCCGTCTCTGGGCAGTCCCATGGCTACACCTTC CASSLAVSGQSHGYTF
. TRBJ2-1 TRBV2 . TGTGCCAGCAGTGAAATGGTGCAGGGGATTGAGCAGTTCTTC CASSEMVQGIEQFF
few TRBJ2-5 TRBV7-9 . TGTGCCAGCGGACAACAAGAGACCCAGTACTTC CASGQQETQYF
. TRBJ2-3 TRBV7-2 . TGTGCCAGCACCCAGGGGCGGGCGACAGATACGCAGTATTTT CASTQGRATDTQYF
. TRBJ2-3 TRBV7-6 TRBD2 TGTGCCAGCGTCGAAGCGGGAGGAGCAGATACGCAGTATTTT CASVEAGGADTQYF
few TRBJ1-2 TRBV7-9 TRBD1 TGTGCCAGCAGCGTAGGGACAGGCTATGGCTACACCTTC CASSVGTGYGYTF
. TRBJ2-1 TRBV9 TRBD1 TGTGCCAGCAGCGTAGGGGACAGGGGTTACAATGAGCAGTTCTTC CASSVGDRGYNEQFF
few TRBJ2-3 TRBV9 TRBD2 TGTGCCAGCAGCGTGAGCGGGGGGGCCAGCACAGATACGCAGTATTTT CASSVSGGASTDTQYF
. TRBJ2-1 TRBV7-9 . TGTGCCAGCAGCTTAGCGCTAGATCTCAATGAGCAGTTCTTC CASSLALDLNEQFF
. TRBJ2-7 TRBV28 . TGTGCCAGCAGTTTGTCAGGGAACTACGAGCAGTACTTC CASSLSGNYEQYF
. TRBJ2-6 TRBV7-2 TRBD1 TGTGCCAGCAGACCTGACAGGGCTGGGGCCAACGTCCTGACTTTC CASRPDRAGANVLTF
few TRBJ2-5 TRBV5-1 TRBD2 TGCGCCAGCAGCTTGGCCGGATTCGGGGGGGTTCGACGAGAGACCCAGTACTTC CASSLAGFGGVRRETQYF
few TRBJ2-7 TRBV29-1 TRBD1 TGCAGCGTGGAGGCAGGGGGCCCCTACGAGCAGTACTTC CSVEAGGPYEQYF
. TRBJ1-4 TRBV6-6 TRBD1 TGTGCCAGCAGCGATACCGGGACAGGCGTTGAAAAACTGTTTTTT CASSDTGTGVEKLFF
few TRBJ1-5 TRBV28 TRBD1 TGTGCCAGCAGTCCCGGGACAGGGAAATATAGCAATCAGCCCCAGCATTTT CASSPGTGKYSNQPQHF
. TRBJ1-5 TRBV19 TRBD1 TGTGCCAGTAGTATAGATAAGCCTTTCACCAGGGGGACAGGCAATCAGCCCCAGCATTTT CASSIDKPFTRGTGNQPQHF
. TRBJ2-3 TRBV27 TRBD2 TGTGCCAGCAGTTCCCGCGGGACTAGCGGGGGAATACCACCTAGCACAGATACGCAGTATTTT CASSSRGTSGGIPPSTDTQYF
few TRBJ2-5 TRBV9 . TGTGCCAGCAGCGTGGACATCGGACAAGAGACCCAGTACTTC CASSVDIGQETQYF
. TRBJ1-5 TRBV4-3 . TGCGCCAGCAGCCAAGATATCGGTCAGCCCCAGCATTTT CASSQDIGQPQHF
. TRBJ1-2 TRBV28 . TGTGCCAGCAATGTGGCGGACAGTTCTTACTATGGCTACACCTTC CASNVADSSYYGYTF
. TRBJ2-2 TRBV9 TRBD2 TGTGCCAGCACCCACCTCGGGACTACACCGAACACCGGGGAGCTGTTTTTT CASTHLGTTPNTGELFF
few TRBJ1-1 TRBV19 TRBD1 TGTGCCGCCGGACAGGGGAACACTGAAGCTTTCTTT CAAGQGNTEAFF
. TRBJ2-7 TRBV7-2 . TGTGCCAGCAGCCCCATGGGGGGGGGCTCCGAGCAGTACTTC CASSPMGGGSEQYF
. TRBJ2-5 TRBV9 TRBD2 TGTGCCAGCAGCGGGACTAGCGGGCGCGAGACCCAGTACTTC CASSGTSGRETQYF
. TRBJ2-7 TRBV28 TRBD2 TGTGCCAGCAGTCTAGCGGGAGGGTCCTACGAGCAGTACTTC CASSLAGGSYEQYF
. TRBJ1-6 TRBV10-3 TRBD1 TGTGCCATCAGAAAGGACAGGGACTCACCCCTCCACTTT CAIRKDRDSPLHF
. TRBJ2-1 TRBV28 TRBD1 TGTGCCAGCAGCTACCCGCAGGGGGCGACGGGACAGCTGTTCTTC CASSYPQGATGQLFF
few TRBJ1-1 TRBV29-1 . TGCAGCGCCACTGGCGGGGGGAACACTGAAGCTTTCTTT CSATGGGNTEAFF
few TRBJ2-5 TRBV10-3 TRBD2 TGTGCCATCGGGGGAAAAACTAGCGGAGGTCAAGAGACCCAGTACTTC CAIGGKTSGGQETQYF